This TCR beta chain stems from a study of T cell responses to AZD1222 COVID-19 vaccine. TCRdb keeps only in-frame clones here, not all; method: immunoSEQ multiplex PCR. The sample contains roughly 120,000 clones, roughly 89% of which appear only once. Trimming cost V 5 bases and J 3 bases, with 14 bases left between them. The CDR3 contains 15 residues. Germline lookup yields CDR1 SGHTA and CDR2 FQGNSA. Study-level points and caveats: The donors showed a predominance of white British ancestry and of females, with possible underestimation of clonal diversity. Spike-specific TCR breadth and depth grew following two AZD1222 doses.

Comments on this clone: Its antigen is currently unknown.

The chain uses TRBV7-2 and TRBJ2-1, with D possibly being TRBD2 (5 bases). This specimen was peripheral blood, taken 28 days after the second AZD1222 dose. The sequence derives from an adult who received the AZD1222 COVID-19 vaccine. The CDR3 spells CASSPTRINYNEQFF. The CDR3 nucleotides read TGTGCCAGCAGCCCAACTAGAATAAACTACAATGAGCAGTTCTTC.